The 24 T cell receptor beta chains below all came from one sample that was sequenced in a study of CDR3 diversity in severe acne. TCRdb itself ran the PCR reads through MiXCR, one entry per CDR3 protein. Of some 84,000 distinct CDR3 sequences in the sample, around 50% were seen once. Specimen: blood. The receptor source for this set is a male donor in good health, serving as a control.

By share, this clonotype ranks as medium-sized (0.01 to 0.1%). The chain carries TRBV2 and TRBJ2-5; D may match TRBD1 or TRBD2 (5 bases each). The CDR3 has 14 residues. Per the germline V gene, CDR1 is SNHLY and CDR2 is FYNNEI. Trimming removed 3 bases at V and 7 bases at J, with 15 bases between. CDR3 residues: CASSEGRSTGTQYF. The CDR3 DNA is TGTGCCAGCAGTGAGGGACGCTCTACAGGGACCCAGTACTTC.

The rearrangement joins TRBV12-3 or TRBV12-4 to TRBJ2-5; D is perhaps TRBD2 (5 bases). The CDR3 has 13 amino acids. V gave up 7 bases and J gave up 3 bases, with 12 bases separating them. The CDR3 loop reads CASTTRVEETQYF. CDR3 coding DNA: TGTGCCAGCACCACTAGAGTGGAAGAGACCCAGTACTTC.

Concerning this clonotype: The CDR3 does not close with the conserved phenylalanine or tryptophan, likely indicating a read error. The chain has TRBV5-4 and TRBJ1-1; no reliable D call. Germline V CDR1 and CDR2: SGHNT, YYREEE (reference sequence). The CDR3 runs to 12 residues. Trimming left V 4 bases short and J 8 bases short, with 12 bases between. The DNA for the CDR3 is TGTGCCAGCAGCGATCCCGGCGGAGAAGCTTTCCTT. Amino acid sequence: CASSDPGGEAFL.

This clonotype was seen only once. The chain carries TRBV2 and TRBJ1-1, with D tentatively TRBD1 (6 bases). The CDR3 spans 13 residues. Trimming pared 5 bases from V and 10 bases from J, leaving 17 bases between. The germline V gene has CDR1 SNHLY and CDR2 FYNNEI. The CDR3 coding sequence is TGTGCCAGCAGTAAAACCAGGGGATTTGGAGCTTTCTTT. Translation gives CASSKTRGFGAFF.

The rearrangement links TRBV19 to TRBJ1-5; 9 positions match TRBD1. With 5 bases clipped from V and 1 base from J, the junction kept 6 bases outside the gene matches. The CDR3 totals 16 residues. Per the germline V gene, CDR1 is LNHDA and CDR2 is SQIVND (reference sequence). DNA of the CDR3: TGTGCCAGTAGTGGGGACAGGGTACCCAGCAATCAGCCCCAGCATTTT. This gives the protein CASSGDRVPSNQPQHF.

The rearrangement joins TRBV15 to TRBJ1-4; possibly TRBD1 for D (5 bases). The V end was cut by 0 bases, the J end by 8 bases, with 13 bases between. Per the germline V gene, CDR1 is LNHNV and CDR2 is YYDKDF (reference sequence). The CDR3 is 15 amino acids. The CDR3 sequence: CATSRDSGWGEKLFF. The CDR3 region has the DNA TGTGCCACCAGCAGAGACTCTGGCTGGGGGGAAAAACTGTTTTTT.

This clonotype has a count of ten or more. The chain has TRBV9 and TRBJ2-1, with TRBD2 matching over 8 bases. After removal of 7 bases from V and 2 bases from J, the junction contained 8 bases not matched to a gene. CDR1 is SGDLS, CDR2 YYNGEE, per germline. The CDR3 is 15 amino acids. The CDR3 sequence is CASAGGGDPYNEQFF. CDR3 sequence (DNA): TGTGCCAGCGCCGGGGGGGGGGACCCCTACAATGAGCAGTTCTTC.

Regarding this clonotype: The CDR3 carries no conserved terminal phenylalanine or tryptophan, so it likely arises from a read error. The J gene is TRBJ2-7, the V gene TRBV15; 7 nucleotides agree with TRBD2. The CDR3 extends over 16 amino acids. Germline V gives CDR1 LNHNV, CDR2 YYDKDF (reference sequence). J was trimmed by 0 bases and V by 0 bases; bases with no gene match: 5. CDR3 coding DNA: TGTGCCACCAGCAGAGAGGGGGAGGGCAGCTCCTACGAGCAGTACCTC. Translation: CATSREGEGSSYEQYL.

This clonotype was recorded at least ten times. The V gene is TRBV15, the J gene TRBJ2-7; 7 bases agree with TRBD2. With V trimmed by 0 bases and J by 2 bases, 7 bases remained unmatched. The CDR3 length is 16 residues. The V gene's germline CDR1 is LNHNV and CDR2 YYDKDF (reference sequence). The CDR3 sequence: CATSRDLPSGTYEQYF. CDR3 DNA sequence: TGTGCCACCAGCAGAGATCTGCCTAGCGGAACCTACGAGCAGTACTTC.

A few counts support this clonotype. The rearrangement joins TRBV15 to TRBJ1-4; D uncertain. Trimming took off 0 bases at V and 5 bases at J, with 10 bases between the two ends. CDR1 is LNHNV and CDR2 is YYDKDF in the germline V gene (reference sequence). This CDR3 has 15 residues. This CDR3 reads CATSRDWSSNEKLFF. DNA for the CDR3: TGTGCCACCAGCAGAGATTGGAGCTCCAATGAAAAACTGTTTTTT.

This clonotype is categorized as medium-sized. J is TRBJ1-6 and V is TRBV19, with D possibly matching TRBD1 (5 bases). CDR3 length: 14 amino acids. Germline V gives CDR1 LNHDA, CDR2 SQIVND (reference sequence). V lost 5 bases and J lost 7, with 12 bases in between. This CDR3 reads CASSGGRPNSPLHF. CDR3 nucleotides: TGTGCCAGTAGTGGGGGACGTCCGAATTCACCCCTCCACTTT.

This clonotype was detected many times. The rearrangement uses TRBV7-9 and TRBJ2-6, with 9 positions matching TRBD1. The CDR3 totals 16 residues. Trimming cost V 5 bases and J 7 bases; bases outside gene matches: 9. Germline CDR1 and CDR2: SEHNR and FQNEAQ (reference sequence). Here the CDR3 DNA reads TGTGCCAGCAGCCCCTCGGGACAGGGTGGCGCCAACGTCCTGACTTTC. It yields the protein CASSPSGQGGANVLTF.

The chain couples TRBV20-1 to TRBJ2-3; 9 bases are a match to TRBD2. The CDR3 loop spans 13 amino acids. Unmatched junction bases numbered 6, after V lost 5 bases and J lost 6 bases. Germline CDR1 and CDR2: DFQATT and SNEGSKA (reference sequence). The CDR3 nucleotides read TGCAGTGCTCCTAGCGGGGCGAGGGATACGCAGTATTTT. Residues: CSAPSGARDTQYF.

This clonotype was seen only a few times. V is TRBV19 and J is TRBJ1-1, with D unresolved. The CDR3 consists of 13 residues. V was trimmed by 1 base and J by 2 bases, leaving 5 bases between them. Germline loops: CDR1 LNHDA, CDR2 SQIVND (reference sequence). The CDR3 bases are TGTGCCAGTAGTATAGGTCCTAACACTGAAGCTTTCTTT. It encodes CASSIGPNTEAFF.

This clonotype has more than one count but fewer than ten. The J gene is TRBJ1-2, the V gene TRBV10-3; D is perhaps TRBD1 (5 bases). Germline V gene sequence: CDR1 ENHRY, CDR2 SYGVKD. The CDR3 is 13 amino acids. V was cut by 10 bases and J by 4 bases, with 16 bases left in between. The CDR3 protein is CATGVQALYGYTF. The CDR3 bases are TGTGCCACGGGGGTTCAGGCCCTCTATGGCTACACCTTC.

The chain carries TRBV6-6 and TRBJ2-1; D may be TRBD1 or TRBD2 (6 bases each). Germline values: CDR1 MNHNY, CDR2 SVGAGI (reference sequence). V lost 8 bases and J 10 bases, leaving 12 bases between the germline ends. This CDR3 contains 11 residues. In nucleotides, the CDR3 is TGTGCCAGCGACGGGGGCAGCGAGCAGTTCTTC. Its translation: CASDGGSEQFF.

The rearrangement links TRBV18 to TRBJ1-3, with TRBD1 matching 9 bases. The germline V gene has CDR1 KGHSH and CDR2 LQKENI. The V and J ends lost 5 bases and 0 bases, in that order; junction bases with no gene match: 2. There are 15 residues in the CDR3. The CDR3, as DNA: TGTGCCAGCTCATCGGACAGGGGCTCTGGAAACACCATATATTTT. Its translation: CASSSDRGSGNTIYF. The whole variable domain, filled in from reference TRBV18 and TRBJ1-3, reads NAGVMQNPRHLVRRRGQEARLRCSPMKGHSHVYWYRQLPEEGLKFMVYLQKENIIDESGMPKERFSAEFPKEGPSILRIQQVVRGDSAAYFCASSSDRGSGNTIYFGEGSWLTVV.

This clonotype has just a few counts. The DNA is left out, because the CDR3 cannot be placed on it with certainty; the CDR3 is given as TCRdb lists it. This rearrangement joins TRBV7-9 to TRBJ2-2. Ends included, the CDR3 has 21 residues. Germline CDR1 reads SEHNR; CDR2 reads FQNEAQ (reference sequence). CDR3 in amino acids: CASSIYLCSVEMAEATGELFF.

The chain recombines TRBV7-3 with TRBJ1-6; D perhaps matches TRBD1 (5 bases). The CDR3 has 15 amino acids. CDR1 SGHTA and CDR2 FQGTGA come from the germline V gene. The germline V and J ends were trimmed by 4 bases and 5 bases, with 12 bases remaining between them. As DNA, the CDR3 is TGTGCCAGCAGCTCCACGGGACTGAATAATTCACCCCTCCACTTT. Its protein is CASSSTGLNNSPLHF.

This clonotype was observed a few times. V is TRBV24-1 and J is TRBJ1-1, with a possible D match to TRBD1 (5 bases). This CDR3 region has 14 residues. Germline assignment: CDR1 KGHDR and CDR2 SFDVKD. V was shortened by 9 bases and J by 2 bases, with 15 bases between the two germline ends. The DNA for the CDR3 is TGTGCCACCTCCCGAGGGGCGGGAAACACTGAAGCTTTCTTT. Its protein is CATSRGAGNTEAFF.

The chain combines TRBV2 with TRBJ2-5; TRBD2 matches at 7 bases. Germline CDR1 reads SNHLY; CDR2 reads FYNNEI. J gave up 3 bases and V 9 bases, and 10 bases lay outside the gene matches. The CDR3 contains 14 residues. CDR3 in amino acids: CARKSSGVKETQYF. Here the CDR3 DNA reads TGTGCCAGGAAGTCTAGCGGAGTTAAAGAGACCCAGTACTTC.

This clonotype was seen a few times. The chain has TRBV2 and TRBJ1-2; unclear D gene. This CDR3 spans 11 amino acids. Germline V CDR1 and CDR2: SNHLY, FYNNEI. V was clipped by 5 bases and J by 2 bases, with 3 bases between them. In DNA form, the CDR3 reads TGTGCCAGCAGTAGGAACTATGGCTACACCTTC. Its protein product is CASSRNYGYTF.

In DNA, the CDR3 is TGTGCCAGCAGCACGTCCGGAAACACCATATATTTT. Its translation: CASSTSGNTIYF. The V and J genes are TRBV25-1 and TRBJ1-3; D remains ambiguous. CDR3 length: 12 residues. V was shortened by 6 bases and J by 4 bases, with 7 bases between the two germline ends. CDR1 MGHDK and CDR2 SYGVNS come from the germline V gene.

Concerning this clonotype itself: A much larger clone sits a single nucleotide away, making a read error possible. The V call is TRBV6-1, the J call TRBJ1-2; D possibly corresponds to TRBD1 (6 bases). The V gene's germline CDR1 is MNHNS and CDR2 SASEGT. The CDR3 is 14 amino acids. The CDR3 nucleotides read TGTGCCAGCAGTGAAAAGTGGGGGCGGGATGGCTACGCCTTC. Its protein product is CASSEKWGRDGYAF.